This TCR beta chain was identified in a study of chemoradiotherapy in HPV16-positive cancers. Study details: Candidate HPV-specific clones and shared TCR motifs came from two HPV16-positive patients. Study-level findings and limits: Non-HPV-specific T cells did not expand in tumors during treatment, whereas candidate HPV-specific clones and E7-related motifs did. For HPV16-positive patients, expanding HPV-responsive T cells associated with longer recurrence-free survival. Functional assays defining HPV-specific T cells used only a couple of HPV16-positive patients.

Method: immunoSEQ multiplex PCR; TCRdb's copy keeps in-frame clones and lacks some. The profile covers around 3,500 clones, with approximately 91% appearing a single time and about 4.9% taken by the ten largest. This clone was picked up one time. Its antigen remains unknown. The V gene end was trimmed by 6 bases and the J gene end by 2 bases; junction bases not matched to a gene: 2. This CDR3 is 13 amino acids long. Germline values: CDR1 MDHEN, CDR2 SYDVKM. This specimen was tumor tissue, taken from a patient who underwent chemoradiotherapy. This chain links TRBV28 with TRBJ2-7; 9 nucleotides agree with TRBD1. This TCR came from a human donor with HPV-associated anogenital cancer. The CDR3 loop reads CASRGTGTYEQYF. DNA of the CDR3: TGTGCCAGCAGGGGGACAGGGACCTACGAGCAGTACTTC.